This TCR beta chain originates from a study of OX40 agonist ivuxolimab in advanced cancers. Profiled with immunoSEQ multiplex PCR; TCRdb holds only in-frame clones, not every one. The sample includes around 97,000 clones, 70% to 85% seen only once; the top ten take around 5.5%. Trimming removed 4 bases from V and 1 base from J, with 11 bases in between. CDR1 is SGHRS and CDR2 is YFSETQ in the germline V gene. This CDR3 has 14 amino acids. This specimen consisted of CD4+ or CD8+ T cells sorted from blood, obtained in a trial of the OX40 agonist ivuxolimab. The V gene is TRBV5-1, the J gene TRBJ2-5; D perhaps matches TRBD2 (5 bases). The receptor comes from an adult with an advanced solid tumor such as melanoma, head and neck, liver or kidney cancer. Written as DNA, the CDR3 is TGCGCCAGCAGCCACGACGGGGTCCAAGAGACCCAGTACTTC. Encoded protein: CASSHDGVQETQYF.